Reported below is one T cell receptor beta chain. As yet, its antigen is unknown. The source of the sample is a study of shared clonotypes between healthy human individuals. Overall study results and limits: Against clonotypes common to all four donors, non-shared ones had lower generation probabilities.

On sorted subsets, replicate PCRs used approximately 190 ng DNA, or 30,000 or so T cell genomes. The table came from immunoSEQ multiplex PCR; TCRdb's copy has only in-frame clones and leaves some out. Altogether roughly 2,000,000 clones are present, over 85% being singletons, with the ten largest covering approximately 1.2%. CD45RO-negative cells were positively selected for CCR7, leaving out terminally differentiated effector memory CD45RA+ cells. Every donor was a Caucasian adult from Nashville, Tennessee. The source of this sequence is a man aged 18 to 29 in good health. Sequencing input: naive CD8+ T cells sorted from blood.

The CDR3 spells CASSVGLAEHPTYNEQFF. For the CDR3, the DNA is TGCGCCAGCAGTGTAGGACTAGCGGAACACCCCACCTACAATGAGCAGTTCTTC. The chain is built from TRBV10-2 and TRBJ2-1; 10 bases are shared with TRBD2. V was clipped by 4 bases and J by 2 bases; unmatched bases: 11. The CDR3 runs to 18 residues. The germline CDR1 and CDR2 sequences are WSHSY and SAAADI.